This TCR beta chain is drawn from a study of blood T cell repertoires in COVID-19. Across the study: Nucleic acid was either cDNA or gDNA, and it came from T cells, B-cell-depleted T cells, or PBMCs.

CDR1 is SEHNR, CDR2 FQNEAQ, per germline (reference sequence). CDR3 length equals 13 residues. After removal of 3 bases from V and 6 bases from J, the junction contained 1 base not matched to a gene. Some clones are missing from TCRdb's copy, which holds only in-frame ones; the method was immunoSEQ multiplex PCR. The sample lists around 200,000 clones; about 82% were seen once. The study recruited people aged roughly 18 to 100 years across more than 20 US areas. The chain is built from TRBV7-9 and TRBJ2-1; 8 bases fit TRBD1. The receptor was derived from a middle-aged man with acute COVID-19. The sequenced sample was PBMCs or T cells enriched from blood (not recorded which). Written as DNA, the CDR3 is TGTGCCAGCAGCTTCACAGGGGGCAATGAGCAGTTCTTC. Its translation: CASSFTGGNEQFF.